The 14 T cell receptor beta chains below all came from one sample that was sequenced in a study of cytomegalovirus exposure and HLA in healthy donors (dated by TCRdb to about 2017). Receptors were amplified or captured by the immunoSEQ multiplex PCR assay. For the multiplex PCR, a mixture combining 60 forward primers for TCR Vbeta segments and 13 reverse primers for TCR Jbeta segments was used. TCRdb stores this immuneACCESS table with in-frame sequences only. Part of the clones is absent; in the studies checked, under half of the shortfall reflects unresolved V genes, and no reason is known for the rest. The table for this sample lists over 100,000 clones; about three quarters of them were counted only once. The ten largest clones capture 6.6% of the sample. The source material was PBMCs. The receptors shown here come from a man between 40 and 49 years old in good health and CMV-seropositive.

This clone was counted between two and nine times. V gene TRBV6-5 combines with J gene TRBJ2-5, with D tentatively TRBD2 (7 bases). Trimming took 5 bases from V and 1 from J, leaving 14 bases between them. Per the germline V gene, CDR1 is MNHEY and CDR2 is SVGAGI. CDR3 length: 15 amino acids. The CDR3: CASSKRGGVQETQYF. The CDR3 DNA reads as TGTGCCAGCAGTAAGAGGGGGGGGGTCCAAGAGACCCAGTACTTC.

This clone was counted a few times. The chain carries TRBV30 and TRBJ2-3; 8 bases are shared with TRBD2. Germline V gene sequence: CDR1 GTSNPN, CDR2 SVGIG (reference sequence). The CDR3 is 14 residues long. V lost 2 bases, J lost 5 bases, and 6 bases stayed unmatched. CDR3 amino acids: CAWSPPGGRDTQYF. Here the CDR3 DNA reads TGTGCCTGGAGTCCCCCGGGGGGGCGAGATACGCAGTATTTT.

This rearrangement joins TRBV7-2 to TRBJ1-6; no clear D. V was pared by 3 bases and J by 5 bases, with 14 bases between. This CDR3 has 16 residues. Germline CDR1 and CDR2: SGHTA and FQGNSA. CDR3 sequence reads: CASSFSPKSNNSPLHF. The CDR3 DNA follows: TGTGCCAGCAGCTTTTCTCCTAAATCAAATAATTCACCCCTCCACTTT.

The table lists this clone with a few counts. The rearrangement joins TRBV20-1 to TRBJ2-3; D gene unclear. Per the germline V gene, CDR1 is DFQATT and CDR2 is SNEGSKA (reference sequence). The V and J ends lost 4 bases and 9 bases respectively, with 11 bases between them. There are 11 residues in the CDR3. CDR3: CSATETWTQYF. The CDR3 coding sequence is TGCAGTGCTACGGAGACCTGGACGCAGTATTTT.

This chain uses TRBV29-1 with TRBJ1-1; maybe TRBD1 (6 bases). Germline V gives CDR1 SQVTM, CDR2 ANQGSEA. V lost 4 bases, J lost 3 bases, and 15 bases lay in between. The CDR3 contains 14 residues. The CDR3 loop is CSVVSRQGYTEAFF. CDR3 nucleotide sequence: TGCAGCGTTGTATCTCGTCAGGGGTACACTGAAGCTTTCTTT.

The chain couples TRBV7-2 to TRBJ2-7; TRBD2 matches 11 bases. Germline V CDR1 and CDR2: SGHTA, FQGNSA. V dropped 4 bases and J dropped 11; count of bases not matched to a gene: 16. There are 16 residues in the CDR3. The CDR3 region has the DNA TGTGCCAGCAGCTCTGAATCGACTAGCGGGGCATTTGGAGAGTACTTC. The encoded protein is CASSSESTSGAFGEYF. Combining the CDR3 with reference TRBV7-2 and TRBJ2-7 gives the whole variable domain GAGVSQSPSNKVTEKGKDVELRCDPISGHTALYWYRQSLGQGLEFLIYFQGNSAPDKSGLPSDRFSAERTGGSVSTLTIQRTQQEDSAVYLCASSSESTSGAFGEYFGPGTRLTVT.

This clone was observed a few times. The rearrangement links TRBV2 to TRBJ1-1; tentative D call: TRBD1 (5 bases). Trimming cost V 3 bases and J 0 bases, with 17 bases left between them. CDR3 length: 17 residues. Germline V gene sequence: CDR1 SNHLY, CDR2 FYNNEI. Here the CDR3 DNA reads TGTGCCAGCAGTGAGCGACAGCAGCTATTGATGAACACTGAAGCTTTCTTT. Translating gives CASSERQQLLMNTEAFF.

The rearrangement links TRBV27 to TRBJ2-3, with D possibly matching TRBD1 (7 bases). Looked up from germline, CDR1 is MNHEY and CDR2 is SMNVEV (reference sequence). This CDR3 region has 15 residues. Trimming removed 3 bases at V and 2 bases at J, with 12 bases between. The CDR3 loop is CASSFSRGVTDTQYF. The CDR3 coding sequence is TGTGCCAGCAGTTTCAGCAGGGGGGTCACAGATACGCAGTATTTT.

The table lists this clone with a few counts. V usage is TRBV5-1 and J usage is TRBJ1-2; 11 nucleotides match TRBD1. CDR3 length equals 20 residues. CDR1 SGHRS and CDR2 YFSETQ come from the germline V gene. V was pared by 3 bases and J by 5 bases, with 21 bases of the junction left unmatched. Here the CDR3 reads CASSSPSGTGGPSPDYGYTF. CDR3 bases: TGCGCCAGCAGCTCACCCTCCGGGACAGGGGGTCCCTCCCCGGATTATGGCTACACCTTC.

This clone was recorded once. The V and J genes are TRBV6-5 and TRBJ2-5, with 12 bases identical to TRBD2. The J call may be wrong; the DNA end is better matched by TRBJ2-7. The germline V gene encodes CDR1 MNHEY and CDR2 SVGAGI. The CDR3 runs to 15 residues. CDR3 sequence: CASSSPGLAGYEQYF. The DNA for the CDR3 is TGTGCCAGCAGTTCCCCGGGACTAGCGGGCTACGAGCAGTACTTC.

This rearrangement joins TRBV5-6 to TRBJ2-7; tentative D call: TRBD1 (6 bases). Germline CDR1 is SGHDT and CDR2 is YYEEEE. V lost 4 bases to trimming and J lost 5 bases, with 16 bases between them. The CDR3 contains 14 residues. CDR3 bases: TGTGCCAGCAGCGCAGGGGTGTCGGGCCACGAGCAGTACTTC. Amino acid sequence: CASSAGVSGHEQYF.

This chain links TRBV19 with TRBJ2-7; TRBD1 aligns across 10 bases. The CDR3 spans 15 residues. Germline V gene data show CDR1 as LNHDA and CDR2 as SQIVND (reference sequence). V lost 5 bases, J lost 2 bases, and 6 bases stayed unmatched. The CDR3 nucleotides read TGTGCCAGTAGTGTCACCGGGACAGGGGCCTACGAGCAGTACTTC. Translated: CASSVTGTGAYEQYF.

The V and J genes are TRBV18 and TRBJ2-3; 11 nucleotides line up with TRBD2. The CDR3 length is 20 residues. CDR1 is KGHSH and CDR2 is LQKENI in the germline V gene. V shed 3 bases and J 2 bases; nucleotides not matched to a gene: 16. CDR3 in DNA: TGTGCCAGCTCACCTCTGGGGCTAGCGGGAGGCCCGACAATCACAGATACGCAGTATTTT. Translation gives CASSPLGLAGGPTITDTQYF. Full variable domain (outside the CDR3, taken from reference TRBV18 and TRBJ2-3): NAGVMQNPRHLVRRRGQEARLRCSPMKGHSHVYWYRQLPEEGLKFMVYLQKENIIDESGMPKERFSAEFPKEGPSILRIQQVVRGDSAAYFCASSPLGLAGGPTITDTQYFGPGTRLTVL.

The rearrangement joins TRBV2 to TRBJ2-1; possible D gene TRBD2, 6 bases. V gave up 6 bases and J gave up 6 bases, with 18 bases separating them. The CDR3 has 15 residues. CDR1 SNHLY and CDR2 FYNNEI come from the germline V gene. The CDR3 sequence is CASSPGGQGFNEQFF. DNA for the CDR3: TGTGCCAGCAGCCCCGGGGGTCAAGGGTTCAATGAGCAGTTCTTC. The full variable domain, in which reference TRBV2 and TRBJ2-1 provide the parts outside the CDR3, is EPEVTQTPSHQVTQMGQEVILRCVPISNHLYFYWYRQILGQKVEFLVSFYNNEISEKSEIFDDQFSVERPDGSNFTLKIRSTKLEDSAMYFCASSPGGQGFNEQFFGPGTRLTVL.